This paragraph reports one T cell receptor (beta chain). Its antigen is undetermined. The entry originates in a study of beta chain features in type 1 diabetes. Study observations and caveats: Within the patient group, naive, central memory and Treg TCRB repertoires appeared more similar to each other than within healthy donors. Shorter templates might be favored by PCR, equally in patients and controls.

On average, the one heparinised blood draw given by each donor was roughly 100 mL. Each of the CD4+ naive, central memory, regulatory and stem cell-like memory populations was sorted via CD45RO/CCR7/CD25/CD127/CD95/CD27. Trimming took 6 bases from V and 2 from J; bases not matched to a gene: 7. CDR1 is SEHNR and CDR2 is FQNEAQ in the germline V gene (reference sequence). CDR3 length equals 17 residues. The study reverse transcribed the entire isolated RNA, so it sequenced expressed TCRB transcripts. Using immunoSEQ multiplex PCR, the repertoire was profiled, and TCRdb retains in-frame clones only, with some absent. The data show hundreds of thousands of clones, roughly 17% seen once.

This sequence was found in a woman aged 18-29 years in good health. The sample comprised naive CD4+ T cells from blood. The genes are TRBV7-9 and TRBJ2-4, with TRBD2 matching 13 bases. This CDR3 is CASRTLAGGPSKNIQYF. The CDR3 nucleotides are TGTGCCAGCAGGACACTAGCGGGAGGGCCGTCCAAAAACATTCAGTACTTC.